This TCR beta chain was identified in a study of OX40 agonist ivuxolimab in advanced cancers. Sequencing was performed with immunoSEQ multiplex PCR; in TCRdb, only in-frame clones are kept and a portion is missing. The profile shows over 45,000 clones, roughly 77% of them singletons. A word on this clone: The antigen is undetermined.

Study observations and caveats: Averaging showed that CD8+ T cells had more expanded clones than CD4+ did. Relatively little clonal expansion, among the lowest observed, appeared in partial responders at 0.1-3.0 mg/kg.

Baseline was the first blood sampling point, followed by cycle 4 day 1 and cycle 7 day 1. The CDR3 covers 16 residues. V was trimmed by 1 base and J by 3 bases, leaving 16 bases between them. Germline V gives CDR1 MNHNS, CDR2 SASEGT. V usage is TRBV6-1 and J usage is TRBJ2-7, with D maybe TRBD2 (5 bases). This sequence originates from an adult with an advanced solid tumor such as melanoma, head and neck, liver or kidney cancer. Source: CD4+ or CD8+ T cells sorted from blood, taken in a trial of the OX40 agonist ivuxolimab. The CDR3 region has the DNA TGTGCCAGCAGTGAAGGGACCTGGGAGCCGGTCTACGAGCAGTACTTC. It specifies CASSEGTWEPVYEQYF.